The 28 T cell receptor beta chains given below trace back to one sample, sequenced in a study of cytomegalovirus exposure and HLA in healthy donors. Method: immunoSEQ multiplex PCR; TCRdb's copy keeps in-frame clones and lacks some. This table holds about 120,000 clones, roughly nine tenths found once. What was sequenced was PBMCs. All receptors derive from a woman aged 18 to 35 in good health and CMV-seronegative.

The rearrangement joins TRBV19 to TRBJ1-4; the D is unclear. V shed 6 bases and J shed 7 bases, with 15 bases lying between them. This CDR3 comprises 14 residues. Germline loops: CDR1 LNHDA, CDR2 SQIVND (reference sequence). The CDR3 spells CASRSVLGIEKLFF. CDR3 in DNA: TGTGCCAGTAGGTCAGTGCTCGGGATTGAAAAACTGTTTTTT.

CDR3 DNA sequence: TGTGCCAGCAGTCCGGGTCCCCACGACGAGCAGTACTTC. It translates to CASSPGPHDEQYF. This chain connects TRBV9 to TRBJ2-7; D uncertain. V was pared by 5 bases and J by 5 bases, with 14 bases between. The CDR3 has 13 residues. Germline CDR1 SGDLS, CDR2 YYNGEE.

V gene TRBV23-1 combines with J gene TRBJ1-5, with D tentatively TRBD1 (6 bases). TRBV23-1 is sorted into the ORF group, with uncertain function. V lost 10 bases and J lost 0, with 16 bases in between. This CDR3 has 15 residues. The CDR3, as DNA: TGCGCCAATCGGGACACCCTCTATAGCAATCAGCCCCAGCATTTT. Its translation: CANRDTLYSNQPQHF.

The V and J genes are TRBV7-9 and TRBJ1-5, with a possible D match to TRBD1 (5 bases). CDR3 length: 15 residues. Germline CDR1 SEHNR, CDR2 FQNEAQ (reference sequence). The V gene lost 1 base and the J gene lost 3 bases, with 10 bases spanning the gap. CDR3 nucleotides: TGTGCCAGCAGCTTAGGGCGGGGGGACAATCAGCCCCAGCATTTT. It encodes CASSLGRGDNQPQHF. Full variable domain (outside the CDR3, taken from reference TRBV7-9 and TRBJ1-5): DTGVSQNPRHKITKRGQNVTFRCDPISEHNRLYWYRQTLGQGPEFLTYFQNEAQLEKSRLLSDRFSAERPKGSFSTLEIQRTEQGDSAMYLCASSLGRGDNQPQHFGDGTRLSIL.

This chain connects TRBV29-1 to TRBJ1-1; 8 bases match TRBD1. This CDR3 is 10 amino acids long. Per germline, CDR1 SQVTM and CDR2 ANQGSEA. After removal of 7 bases from V and 11 bases from J, the junction contained 6 bases not matched to a gene. In DNA form, the CDR3 reads TGCAGCGCGGGACAGGAGGTGGCTTTCTTT. Translated: CSAGQEVAFF.

The rearrangement uses TRBV9 and TRBJ2-5; a weak D match, TRBD2 (5 bases). This CDR3 region has 14 residues. Trimming cost V 0 bases and J 1 base, with 7 bases left between them. Germline V gene sequence: CDR1 SGDLS, CDR2 YYNGEE. Written as DNA, the CDR3 is TGTGCCAGCAGCGTAGGGGGAGCCCAAGAGACCCAGTACTTC. Protein product: CASSVGGAQETQYF.

CDR3 DNA sequence: TGCGCCAGCAGGGGACTAGCGGGAGACCTTAGACACACCGGGGAGCTGTTTTTT. It yields the protein CASRGLAGDLRHTGELFF. The V call is TRBV10-2, the J call TRBJ2-2; 14 nucleotides agree with TRBD2. Per the germline V gene, CDR1 is WSHSY and CDR2 is SAAADI. CDR3 size: 18 residues. The ends lost 6 bases at V and 3 bases at J; junction bases unmatched: 9.

This clone was detected once. The chain combines TRBV27 with TRBJ1-1; tentative D call: TRBD1 (5 bases). CDR1 is MNHEY, CDR2 SMNVEV, per germline (reference sequence). The V and J ends lost 4 bases and 5 bases respectively, with 14 bases between them. The CDR3 totals 14 residues. DNA for the CDR3: TGTGCCAGCAGTTCGGGGGGGGTTCGGACTGAAGCTTTCTTT. Its translation is CASSSGGVRTEAFF.

This clone has a handful of counts. V is TRBV2 and J is TRBJ2-2, with 8 bases fitting TRBD2. With V trimmed by 1 base and J by 4 bases, 11 bases remained unmatched. The CDR3 length is 18 residues. Germline lookup yields CDR1 SNHLY and CDR2 FYNNEI. The CDR3 loop reads CASSEVQRGPLSTGELFF. In nucleotides, the CDR3 is TGTGCCAGCAGTGAAGTCCAGCGGGGGCCCCTTAGCACCGGGGAGCTGTTTTTT. Together with reference TRBV2 and TRBJ2-2, the CDR3 gives the full variable domain: EPEVTQTPSHQVTQMGQEVILRCVPISNHLYFYWYRQILGQKVEFLVSFYNNEISEKSEIFDDQFSVERPDGSNFTLKIRSTKLEDSAMYFCASSEVQRGPLSTGELFFGEGSRLTVL.

The chain carries TRBV18 and TRBJ2-7; 11 bases align to TRBD2. CDR1 is KGHSH and CDR2 is LQKENI in the germline V gene. This CDR3 comprises 17 residues. V gave up 4 bases and J gave up 1 base; unmatched junction bases: 9. The CDR3 DNA is TGTGCCAGCTCACTCACCCTAGCGGGGGGCCCATCCTACGAGCAGTACGTC. Its translation is CASSLTLAGGPSYEQYV.

This chain joins TRBV18 and TRBJ2-5; TRBD1 aligns across 7 bases. Germline assignment: CDR1 KGHSH and CDR2 LQKENI. This CDR3 spans 15 amino acids. Trimming took 1 base from V and 5 from J; bases not matched to a gene: 7. CDR3: CASSPQEGAGETQYF. In DNA form, the CDR3 reads TGTGCCAGCTCACCACAAGAGGGGGCGGGCGAGACCCAGTACTTC.

This sequence joins TRBV9 and TRBJ1-3, with 9 bases aligning to TRBD1. Per germline, CDR1 SGDLS and CDR2 YYNGEE. The V gene end was trimmed by 3 bases and the J gene end by 6 bases; junction bases not matched to a gene: 7. This CDR3 has 15 residues. This CDR3 reads CASSGTGTGLNTIYF. The CDR3 nucleotides read TGTGCCAGCAGCGGGACCGGGACAGGGTTAAACACCATATATTTT.

This chain links TRBV5-1 with TRBJ2-2; the D gene is possibly TRBD1 (6 bases). The CDR3 extends over 13 amino acids. With 4 bases removed from V and 5 bases from J, the gap between germline ends came to 9 bases. CDR1 is SGHRS and CDR2 is YFSETQ in the germline V gene. Written as DNA, the CDR3 is TGCGCCAGCAGCCCAACAGGGACCGGGGAGCTGTTTTTT. It translates to CASSPTGTGELFF.

CDR3: CASSQDRASGSGADTQYF. CDR3 DNA: TGTGCCAGCAGCCAAGATCGGGCTAGCGGGAGTGGGGCAGATACGCAGTATTTT. This chain connects TRBV4-2 to TRBJ2-3, with 10 bases aligning to TRBD2. The V and J ends lost 0 bases and 4 bases, in that order; junction bases with no gene match: 10. Germline assignment: CDR1 LGHNA and CDR2 YNFKEQ. This CDR3 spans 18 amino acids.

The J gene is TRBJ2-5, the V gene TRBV25-1, with D maybe TRBD1 (6 bases). Between the trimmed V and J ends, which lost 5 bases and 3 bases, there was a span of 10 bases. Germline CDR1 reads MGHDK; CDR2 reads SYGVNS. This CDR3 has 13 residues. The CDR3 nucleotides read TGTGCCAGCAGTCGGGACATAGAAGAGACCCAGTACTTC. The encoded protein is CASSRDIEETQYF.

The chain couples TRBV6-4 to TRBJ2-3; no definite D call. The CDR3 has 16 residues. CDR1 and CDR2 from the germline V gene are MRHNA and SNTAGT. The V end was cut by 0 bases, the J end by 0 bases, with 10 bases between. CDR3 sequence reads: CASSDSQFSSTDTQYF. The DNA for the CDR3 is TGTGCCAGCAGTGACTCCCAGTTCTCTAGCACAGATACGCAGTATTTT.

CDR3 amino acids: CASSVGEPTGELFF. The CDR3 DNA is TGTGCCAGCAGCGTAGGGGAGCCCACTGGGGAGCTGTTTTTT. This chain uses TRBV9 with TRBJ2-2, with D maybe TRBD2 (5 bases). V lost 0 bases, J lost 8 bases, and 11 bases lay in between. The CDR3 has 14 residues. Germline values: CDR1 SGDLS, CDR2 YYNGEE.

The chain links TRBV6-5 to TRBJ2-7; the D is unclear. The length of the CDR3 is 13 residues. The germline V and J ends were trimmed by 6 bases and 1 base, with 10 bases remaining between them. Looked up from germline, CDR1 is MNHEY and CDR2 is SVGAGI. CDR3 loop: CASSGGGSYEQYF. CDR3 bases: TGTGCCAGCAGCGGTGGCGGATCCTACGAGCAGTACTTC.

This sequence joins TRBV6-5 and TRBJ2-5; the match to TRBD2 covers 7 bases. Germline values: CDR1 MNHEY, CDR2 SVGAGI. V shed 4 bases and J 2 bases; nucleotides not matched to a gene: 10. This CDR3 is 16 amino acids long. Here the CDR3 reads CASSSAWDYIQETQYF. In DNA form, the CDR3 reads TGTGCCAGCAGTTCAGCCTGGGACTACATACAAGAGACCCAGTACTTC.

This clone was found a few times. The CDR3 DNA is TGTGCCAGTAGTGCCCACAGGGATTGGGACGAGCAGTACTTC. As protein: CASSAHRDWDEQYF. The rearrangement uses TRBV19 and TRBJ2-7; possible D gene TRBD1, 6 bases. Germline CDR1 is LNHDA and CDR2 is SQIVND (reference sequence). V gave up 5 bases and J gave up 5 bases, with 16 bases separating them. The CDR3 runs to 14 residues.

V usage is TRBV28 and J usage is TRBJ1-3; D may be TRBD1 (5 bases). The germline V gene has CDR1 MDHEN and CDR2 SYDVKM. This CDR3 spans 14 amino acids. Trimming took off 1 base at V and 4 bases at J, with 8 bases between the two ends. For the CDR3, the DNA is TGTGCCAGCAGTTTATCCGCAGGGGGAAACACCATATATTTT. It codes for CASSLSAGGNTIYF. Supplemented by reference TRBV28 and TRBJ1-3, the full variable domain reads DVKVTQSSRYLVKRTGEKVFLECVQDMDHENMFWYRQDPGLGLRLIYFSYDVKMKEKGDIPEGYSVSREKKERFSLILESASTNQTSMYLCASSLSAGGNTIYFGEGSWLTVV.

The V and J genes are TRBV2 and TRBJ2-5; the match to TRBD1 covers 10 bases. Unmatched junction bases numbered 1, after V lost 6 bases and J lost 3 bases. This CDR3 is 13 amino acids long. Germline values: CDR1 SNHLY, CDR2 FYNNEI. The CDR3, as DNA: TGTGCCAGCAGCGGGACAGGGGAAGAGACCCAGTACTTC. As protein: CASSGTGEETQYF.

The chain is built from TRBV7-8 and TRBJ1-4; a possible D gene is TRBD1 (6 bases). The V gene's germline CDR1 is SGHVS and CDR2 FQNEAQ. Deletions cut 4 bases from V and 0 bases from J, with 12 bases between. The CDR3 totals 16 residues. Here the CDR3 DNA reads TGTGCCAGCAGCTCTAAACAGGGTTCAACTAATGAAAAACTGTTTTTT. It codes for CASSSKQGSTNEKLFF.

The V and J genes are TRBV5-6 and TRBJ2-1, with no clear D. CDR1 and CDR2 from the germline V gene are SGHDT and YYEEEE. V lost 0 bases and J 3 bases, leaving 7 bases between the germline ends. This CDR3 is 14 amino acids long. CDR3 bases: TGTGCCAGCAGCTTGGCTATCGGCTACAATGAGCAGTTCTTC. Its translation is CASSLAIGYNEQFF.

The V and J genes are TRBV28 and TRBJ2-7, with TRBD2 matching over 10 bases. This CDR3 is built from 16 residues. V gave up 6 bases and J gave up 3 bases; unmatched junction bases: 11. Germline loops: CDR1 MDHEN, CDR2 SYDVKM. The CDR3 protein is CASRELALAGDYEQYF. The CDR3 DNA reads as TGTGCCAGCAGGGAACTAGCCCTAGCGGGAGACTACGAGCAGTACTTC.

The CDR3 sequence: CASSPLTGDDTEAFF. CDR3 DNA: TGTGCCAGCTCACCACTTACAGGGGATGACACTGAAGCTTTCTTT. The chain recombines TRBV18 with TRBJ1-1; 7 positions match TRBD1. The CDR3 extends over 15 amino acids. Germline V gene sequence: CDR1 KGHSH, CDR2 LQKENI. V dropped 1 base and J dropped 3; count of bases not matched to a gene: 5. Variable domain in full (rest from reference TRBV18 and TRBJ1-1): NAGVMQNPRHLVRRRGQEARLRCSPMKGHSHVYWYRQLPEEGLKFMVYLQKENIIDESGMPKERFSAEFPKEGPSILRIQQVVRGDSAAYFCASSPLTGDDTEAFFGQGTRLTVV.

The rearrangement links TRBV21-1 to TRBJ2-7; TRBD1, as called in the table, went unchecked against the DNA. TRBV21-1 is marked as a pseudogene. This CDR3 has 22 residues. The CDR3 protein is CASSKDGTGQGGRPYFTYEQYV. DNA for the CDR3: TGTGCCAGCAGCAAAGATGGGACAGGGCAAGGTGGAAGACCTTATTTTACCTACGAGCAGTACGTC.

Only one count was recorded for this clone. The chain recombines TRBV6-1 with TRBJ2-7, with 9 bases fitting TRBD2. Trimming removed 6 bases from V and 2 bases from J; junction bases left unmatched: 8. There are 15 residues in the CDR3. Germline CDR1 reads MNHNS; CDR2 reads SASEGT. The CDR3 nucleotides read TGTGCCAGCAGGGAACTAGCGGGCGAAGCCTACGAGCAGTACTTC. Translation: CASRELAGEAYEQYF.